Each of the 5 T cell receptor beta chains below was sequenced from the same sample in a study of synovial regulatory T cells in juvenile arthritis. Data came from immunoSEQ multiplex PCR; TCRdb stores just in-frame clones and leaves some out. The sample table includes 8,000 to 10,000 clones. Input material: Treg cells from blood. Indicated subset: remaining (HLA-DR-negative) circulating blood Treg cells. Receptors originate from a donor younger than 30 with juvenile idiopathic arthritis.

This sequence joins TRBV28 and TRBJ1-1. The length of the CDR3 is 14 residues. No nucleotide data were recorded. Germline CDR1 is MDHEN and CDR2 is SYDVKM. This chain's CDR3 is CASSPPGRGTEAFF.

The chain uses TRBV19 and TRBJ2-5; TCRdb names TRBD1, which stays unverified in the absence of DNA. Germline V lookup: CDR1 LNHDA, CDR2 SQIVND (reference sequence). The CDR3 runs to 13 residues. No DNA is given. CDR3 protein: CASSSTVQETQYF.

The chain uses TRBV5-5 and TRBJ2-3. Germline V gene sequence: CDR1 SGHKS, CDR2 YYEKEE (reference sequence). CDR3 length: 16 residues. No DNA sequence was recorded. CDR3 in amino acids: CASSALGTRGLDTQYF. Together with reference TRBV5-5 and TRBJ2-3, the CDR3 gives the full variable domain: DAGVTQSPTHLIKTRGQQVTLRCSPISGHKSVSWYQQVLGQGPQFIFQYYEKEERGRGNFPDRFSARQFPNYSSELNVNALLLGDSALYLCASSALGTRGLDTQYFGPGTRLTVL.

The chain joins TRBV6-6 to TRBJ2-7. The CDR3 consists of 15 residues. The entry carries no DNA sequence. Germline CDR1 and CDR2: MNHNY and SVGAGI (reference sequence). The CDR3 protein is CASSYNFPSSYEQYF.

V and J are TRBV5-5 and TRBJ1-1; TCRdb indicates TRBD1, and absent DNA this call remains unverified. The CDR3 has 14 amino acids. Only the protein is on record. Germline loops: CDR1 SGHKS, CDR2 YYEKEE (reference sequence). The CDR3 here is CASSLGPLNTEAFF.